The 21 T cell receptor beta chains presented below share a single source sample, sequenced in a study of radiotherapy plus CTLA-4 blockade in lung cancer. The repertoire was sequenced with immunoSEQ multiplex PCR; TCRdb's copy has only in-frame clones and lacks some. This sample has 25,000 to 35,000 clones, with approximately 78% found just once. Source: peripheral blood, taken from a patient treated with radiotherapy plus ipilimumab. The receptors come from a human donor with non-small cell lung cancer who had stable disease on radiotherapy plus ipilimumab.

The gene calls are TRBV7-2 and TRBJ1-6; 7 bases are shared with TRBD1. With 4 bases clipped from V and 4 bases from J, the junction kept 4 bases outside the gene matches. Germline V gene lookup returns CDR1 SGHTA and CDR2 FQGNSA. This CDR3 has 15 residues. The CDR3 sequence is CASSSPGQYNSPLHF. The CDR3 DNA reads as TGTGCCAGCAGCTCGCCGGGACAGTATAATTCACCCCTCCACTTT.

The chain combines TRBV19 with TRBJ2-3; 10 bases match TRBD1. Germline V CDR1 and CDR2: LNHDA, SQIVND (reference sequence). This CDR3 is built from 15 residues. Losses at the gene ends were 4 bases for V and 1 base for J; bases not matched to a gene: 2. CDR3 DNA sequence: TGTGCCAGTAGTAGGACAGGGGGGGGCACAGATACGCAGTATTTT. It specifies CASSRTGGGTDTQYF.

This clone was found a few times. The rearrangement links TRBV6-7 to TRBJ1-2, with 10 bases that match TRBD1. TRBV6-7 is identified as an open reading frame with a role that is uncertain. This CDR3 is 16 amino acids long. The junction had 8 bases not matched to a gene; V was cut back by 2 bases and J by 5 bases. Written as DNA, the CDR3 is TGTGCCAGCAGTTACGTAACCGGGACAGGGGCTTATGGCTACACCTTC. Translation gives CASSYVTGTGAYGYTF.

The chain joins TRBV10-3 to TRBJ1-2; TRBD1 is a possible D gene (6 bases). V was trimmed by 7 bases and J by 3 bases, leaving 15 bases between them. Germline V gene lookup returns CDR1 ENHRY and CDR2 SYGVKD. The CDR3 has 14 residues. Here the CDR3 DNA reads TGTGCCATCATGGGCGGGGGGCGCGACTATGGCTACACCTTC. It encodes CAIMGGGRDYGYTF.

This chain links TRBV29-1 with TRBJ2-5, with D possibly matching TRBD1 (5 bases). The CDR3 loop spans 14 amino acids. The V end was cut by 0 bases, the J end by 2 bases, with 10 bases between. Germline assignment: CDR1 SQVTM and CDR2 ANQGSEA. The CDR3 here is CSVEDRATQETQYF. Here the CDR3 DNA reads TGCAGCGTTGAAGACAGGGCGACTCAAGAGACCCAGTACTTC.

This sequence joins TRBV19 and TRBJ1-1, with D perhaps matching TRBD1 (5 bases). This CDR3 has 11 amino acids. The ends were cut back, 10 bases at V and 8 bases at J, with 14 bases in the middle. CDR1 is LNHDA, CDR2 SQIVND, per germline (reference sequence). Here the CDR3 DNA reads TGTGCCAATAGAGCCCAGGGAGAAGCTTTCTTT. Translated: CANRAQGEAFF.

This chain links TRBV28 with TRBJ1-2; D gene unclear. The CDR3 is made up of 11 amino acids. Trimming took 8 bases from V and 2 from J, leaving 6 bases between them. In germline, CDR1 is MDHEN, CDR2 SYDVKM. The chain's CDR3 is CASVANYGYTF. Written as DNA, the CDR3 is TGTGCCAGCGTCGCGAACTATGGCTACACCTTC.

CDR3 loop: CASSPWTSGTTDTQYF. The CDR3 DNA follows: TGTGCCAGCAGCCCATGGACTAGCGGGACCACAGATACGCAGTATTTT. V gene TRBV7-2 combines with J gene TRBJ2-3, with 12 bases matching TRBD2. Germline values: CDR1 SGHTA, CDR2 FQGNSA. Germline trimming cut 5 bases from V and 2 bases from J; bases unmatched to any gene: 5. The CDR3 loop spans 16 amino acids.

This rearrangement joins TRBV4-2 to TRBJ1-5, with 10 bases that match TRBD1. This CDR3 comprises 17 residues. Losses at the gene ends were 0 bases for V and 2 bases for J; bases not matched to a gene: 4. The germline gives CDR1 LGHNA, CDR2 YNFKEQ. CDR3: CASSQDGGTGGNQPQHF. CDR3 sequence (DNA): TGTGCCAGCAGCCAAGATGGGGGGACAGGGGGCAATCAGCCCCAGCATTTT.

The CDR3 spells CASSVGTAHEKLFF. The CDR3 DNA sequence: TGTGCCAGCAGCGTCGGGACAGCTCATGAAAAACTGTTTTTT. V gene TRBV14 combines with J gene TRBJ1-4, with 7 bases that match TRBD1. This CDR3 comprises 14 residues. Germline CDR1 and CDR2: SGHDN and FVKESK. Trimming removed 5 bases from V and 6 bases from J; junction bases left unmatched: 6.

The DNA of the CDR3 is TGTGCCACCTACACACAGGGTATCGACGGCTACACCTTC. Its protein is CATYTQGIDGYTF. The chain carries TRBV27 and TRBJ1-2; D may be TRBD1 (6 bases). Germline CDR1 is MNHEY and CDR2 is SMNVEV (reference sequence). This CDR3 is built from 13 residues. The ends were cut back, 10 bases at V and 8 bases at J, with 20 bases in the middle.

The V and J genes are TRBV12-5 and TRBJ1-5, with D maybe TRBD1 (5 bases). Germline values: CDR1 LGHNT, CDR2 FRNRAP. The CDR3 has 20 residues. Trimming removed 2 bases from V and 3 bases from J, with 26 bases in between. The CDR3 here is CASGLSSLSGKADTNQPQHF. In DNA form, the CDR3 reads TGTGCTAGTGGTTTGAGTTCTTTGAGTGGTAAGGCGGACACCAATCAGCCCCAGCATTTT.

CDR3 sequence reads: CASSLSSAYNQPQHF. CDR3 DNA sequence: TGTGCCAGCAGCTTAAGTTCGGCCTACAATCAGCCCCAGCATTTT. The genes are TRBV7-6 and TRBJ1-5; D remains unclear. Looked up from germline, CDR1 is SGHVS and CDR2 is FNYEAQ. Trimming took off 2 bases at V and 3 bases at J, with 11 bases between the two ends. The CDR3 covers 15 residues.

The chain is built from TRBV4-1 and TRBJ1-5; the D gene is possibly TRBD1 (5 bases). The CDR3 runs 16 residues. The V end was cut by 0 bases, the J end by 0 bases, with 9 bases between. Germline CDR1 MGHRA, CDR2 YSYEKL. The CDR3 DNA is TGCGCCAGCAGCCAAGATGACGGGACTAGCAATCAGCCCCAGCATTTT. This encodes CASSQDDGTSNQPQHF.

The gene calls are TRBV6-1 and TRBJ1-1, with TRBD1 matching over 7 bases. V lost 4 bases to trimming and J lost 6 bases; unmatched junction nucleotides: 14. The CDR3 is 16 residues long. The germline gives CDR1 MNHNS, CDR2 SASEGT. The CDR3 nucleotides are TGTGCCAGCAGTGCCAGACAGGGATTAACAAAGCCTGAAGCTTTCTTT. This codes for CASSARQGLTKPEAFF.

This chain uses TRBV7-9 with TRBJ1-1; 7 bases agree with TRBD1. CDR1 SEHNR and CDR2 FQNEAQ come from the germline V gene (reference sequence). This CDR3 is 12 amino acids long. Trimming removed 1 base from V and 11 bases from J; junction bases left unmatched: 4. The CDR3 protein is CASSLGTGPAFF. The CDR3 coding sequence is TGTGCCAGCAGCTTAGGGACAGGCCCGGCTTTCTTT.

The gene calls are TRBV2 and TRBJ2-1; 8 positions agree with TRBD2. V lost 3 bases, J lost 0 bases, and 1 base stayed unmatched. The CDR3 has 15 amino acids. Germline V lookup: CDR1 SNHLY, CDR2 FYNNEI. CDR3 coding DNA: TGTGCCAGCAGTGATCTAGCGGGCTCCTACAATGAGCAGTTCTTC. Translating gives CASSDLAGSYNEQFF.

The chain couples TRBV7-6 to TRBJ2-7, with TRBD1 identical over 9 bases. The CDR3 consists of 15 residues. Germline V gene data show CDR1 as SGHVS and CDR2 as FNYEAQ. After removal of 4 bases from V and 0 bases from J, the junction contained 4 bases not matched to a gene. The CDR3 DNA sequence: TGTGCCAGCAGCTGGACAGGGGAGAGCTCCTACGAGCAGTACTTC. It codes for CASSWTGESSYEQYF.

V and J are TRBV10-3 and TRBJ2-7, with 9 bases lining up with TRBD1. Germline CDR1 reads ENHRY; CDR2 reads SYGVKD. The CDR3 is 14 amino acids. The V and J ends lost 3 bases and 5 bases, in that order; junction bases with no gene match: 5. Written as DNA, the CDR3 is TGTGCCATCAGTGAAGGGACAGGGATCAACGAGCAGTACGTC. Residues: CAISEGTGINEQYV.

V gene TRBV5-1 combines with J gene TRBJ1-1, with D tentatively TRBD1 (5 bases). This CDR3 comprises 15 residues. In germline, CDR1 is SGHRS, CDR2 YFSETQ. V lost 3 bases to trimming and J lost 1 base, with 13 bases between them. The CDR3 loop reads CASSSGGSRNTEAFF. The CDR3 DNA sequence: TGCGCCAGCAGCTCGGGGGGATCGAGGAACACTGAAGCTTTCTTT.

V gene TRBV7-2 combines with J gene TRBJ2-2, with D hard to call. CDR3 length equals 14 residues. Germline V gene lookup returns CDR1 SGHTA and CDR2 FQGNSA. The V end lost 3 bases, the J end lost 2 bases, and 7 bases lay between the germline ends. Here the CDR3 reads CASSFSHNTGELFF. The CDR3 DNA is TGTGCCAGCAGCTTCTCGCATAACACCGGGGAGCTGTTTTTT.